This TCR beta chain was found in a study of blood T cell repertoires in COVID-19. TCRdb keeps only in-frame clones here, not all; method: immunoSEQ multiplex PCR. The sample lists fewer than 500,000 clones; approximately 90% were seen once. Trimming took 2 bases from V and 10 from J, leaving 12 bases between them. Germline assignment: CDR1 SGHAT and CDR2 FQNNGV. This CDR3 is 12 amino acids long. This clone was counted many times. This receptor was taken from a man between 18 and 29 years old with COVID-19, enrolled during active disease. The material sequenced was peripheral blood. This chain uses TRBV11-2 with TRBJ2-7; tentative D call: TRBD1 (6 bases). The CDR3 coding sequence is TGTGCCAGCAGCTTATATCAGGGGCGCCAGTACTTC. Translated: CASSLYQGRQYF.